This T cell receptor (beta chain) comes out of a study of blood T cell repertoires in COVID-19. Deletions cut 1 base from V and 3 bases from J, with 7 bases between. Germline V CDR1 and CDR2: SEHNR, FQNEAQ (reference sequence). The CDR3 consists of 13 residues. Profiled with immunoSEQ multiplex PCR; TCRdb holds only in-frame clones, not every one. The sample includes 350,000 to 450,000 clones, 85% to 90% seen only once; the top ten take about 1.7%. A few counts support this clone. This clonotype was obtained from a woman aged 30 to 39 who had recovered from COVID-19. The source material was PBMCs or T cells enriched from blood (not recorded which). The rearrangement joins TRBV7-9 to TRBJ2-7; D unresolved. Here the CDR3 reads CASSLDAVYEQYF. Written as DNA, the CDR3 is TGTGCCAGCAGCTTAGACGCGGTCTACGAGCAGTACTTC.